This T cell receptor beta chain emerged from a study of siplizumab effects on memory and regulatory T cells (dated by TCRdb to about 2019). Looking at the study overall: The study examined how the anti-CD2 antibody siplizumab affects alloreactive T-cell subsets in allogeneic mixed lymphocyte reactions built from human PBMCs. Overall study results and their limits: About 80-96% of proliferating CD4+ or CD8+ clones could not be given a naive or memory phenotype. Among mappable alloreactive CD4+ clones, the Treg-derived fraction averaged around 69% with siplizumab versus 25% to 30% in control reactions. Sequences below about 10^-5 frequency were poorly captured, so only a minor fraction of alloreactive clones could be mapped to unstimulated subsets. Whether proliferating Tregs from siplizumab cultures actually had suppressive function was not functionally confirmed. Unstimulated naive T cells appeared to be more diverse than memory T cells, and naive cells seemed to make a substantial contribution to the alloresponse. The cumulative frequency of alloreactive sequences traceable to unstimulated CD4+ memory T cells was significantly reduced by siplizumab.

Sorted unstimulated T cells, along with proliferating T cells recovered from mixed lymphocyte reactions, underwent TCRbeta CDR3 sequencing. Fresh whole blood from over 8 HLA-typed healthy donors was used to isolate PBMCs. To map where alloreactive clones came from, CD4+ regulatory T cells in the unstimulated state were FACS-sorted. Library generation was performed with the immunoSEQ multiplex PCR assay. Some 9.9 x 10^4 TCR templates per sample were assayed by the deep sequencing platform. Genomic DNA extracted from sorted T cells was the material used for TCRbeta CDR3 sequencing. The authors' pipeline ran thus. The R programming language was used for clonal analysis of the TCRbeta CDR3 data. Comparing unstimulated samples against CFSE-low samples taken after the reaction was how alloreactive CD4+ and CD8+ clones were defined. By matching sequences to the repertoires of sorted unstimulated Treg and non-Treg cells, each alloreactive CD4+ clone was assigned a regulatory or non-regulatory origin. TCRdb holds this immuneACCESS table with in-frame rearrangements only. Some clones are missing; in checked studies, unresolved V genes explain under half, and the rest has no known cause. V and J calls and clone size are as listed in that table; D and trimming were resolved from the DNA. Present in this sample are approximately 100,000 clones, under 95% of which were seen just once. Clones ranked in the top ten supply about 0.7% of the sample.

The CDR3 holds 14 amino acids from the cysteine to the phenylalanine. Left in the record is the CDR3 DNA by itself, 42 bases read in frame from the first base. From V the trimming removes 6 bases and from J it removes 1 base, while the gene matches leave 4 bases of the junction unaccounted for. Reading the germline V gene (reference sequence) gives CDR1 MNHEY and CDR2 SMNVEV. Comments on this clone: Its antigen specificity is not known. Base qualities were left out, and no much larger clone turns up one base away.

Sequences were obtained from Tregs sorted from blood. The V gene is TRBV27 and the J gene is TRBJ1-1, and 8 bases in between align with TRBD1. The TCR was taken from a human donor in good health. The CDR3 sequence is CASRPGQGNTEAFF. The nucleotides read TGTGCCAGCAGACCCGGACAGGGGAACACTGAAGCTTTCTTT.